The 11 T cell receptor beta chains reported below all come from one sample, sequenced in a study of blood T cells in healthy people across ages. Next came a second PCR, run for about 6 to 11 cycles, which used a sample-barcoded 5' primer along with a J-beta primer mix. TCRdb called the 5' RACE reads again in MiXCR, with one record for every CDR3 protein. The table records approximately 730,000 distinct CDR3 sequences, approximately 55% of them present only once. The specimen was blood. These receptors were taken from an elderly man in good health.

The rearrangement uses TRBV7-9 and TRBJ1-2, with D perhaps matching TRBD1 (5 bases). The length of the CDR3 is 17 residues. Germline CDR1 and CDR2: SEHNR and FQNEAQ (reference sequence). Trimming pared 6 bases from V and 1 base from J, leaving 21 bases between. CDR3 nucleotides: TGTGCCAGCAGAAGGGGACCAGCCACGAATCTTAACTATGGCTACACCTTC. It codes for CASRRGPATNLNYGYTF.

V usage is TRBV24-1 and J usage is TRBJ2-2; tentatively, D is TRBD1 (6 bases). Trimming left V 4 bases short and J 4 bases short, with 21 bases between. The CDR3 length is 18 residues. The V gene's germline CDR1 is KGHDR and CDR2 SFDVKD. The CDR3 bases are TGTGCCACCAGTGAACCTACCCAGGGGATGGTCGGCACCGGGGAGCTGTTTTTT. This encodes CATSEPTQGMVGTGELFF.

This chain links TRBV5-1 with TRBJ2-7; perhaps TRBD2 as D (5 bases). V gave up 0 bases and J gave up 3 bases, with 7 bases separating them. This CDR3 spans 13 amino acids. The V gene's germline CDR1 is SGHRS and CDR2 YFSETQ. This chain's CDR3 is CASSLERDYEQYF. DNA for the CDR3: TGCGCCAGCAGCTTGGAACGGGACTACGAGCAGTACTTC.

Turning to this clonotype: This may be a read error: a much more frequent sequence differs by one nucleotide. This sequence joins TRBV29-1 and TRBJ2-1, with D perhaps matching TRBD1 or TRBD2 (5 bases each). Germline assignment: CDR1 SQVTM and CDR2 ANQGSEA. This CDR3 is built from 12 residues. V was cut by 3 bases and J by 7 bases, with 10 bases left in between. The CDR3 loop reads CSVESGANEQFF. The CDR3 region has the DNA TGCAGCGTTGAGTCCGGGGCAAATGAGCAGTTCTTC.

This rearrangement joins TRBV18 to TRBJ1-4, with 10 bases that match TRBD1. This CDR3 spans 15 amino acids. Germline CDR1 and CDR2: KGHSH and LQKENI. Trimming cost V 1 base and J 8 bases; bases outside gene matches: 4. The CDR3 DNA sequence: TGTGCCAGCTCACCACGGGGACAGGGGAGCGAAAAACTGTTTTTT. It codes for CASSPRGQGSEKLFF.

The sample holds a few counts of this clonotype. This chain connects TRBV20-1 to TRBJ2-3; 7 bases are a match to TRBD2. The trim removed 6 bases at V and 5 bases at J, leaving 11 bases unmatched. Per the germline V gene, CDR1 is DFQATT and CDR2 is SNEGSKA (reference sequence). This CDR3 has 14 amino acids. The CDR3 is CSARVAGVLDTQYF. CDR3 coding DNA: TGCAGTGCGCGAGTGGCGGGAGTGCTAGATACGCAGTATTTT.

V usage is TRBV6-6 and J usage is TRBJ2-7; TRBD2 agrees at 7 bases. Germline lookup yields CDR1 MNHNY and CDR2 SVGAGI (reference sequence). Trimming cost V 6 bases and J 7 bases; bases outside gene matches: 15. The CDR3 length is 15 residues. CDR3: CASRRTGAGLSEQYF. As DNA, the CDR3 is TGTGCCAGCAGAAGAACGGGAGCGGGACTTTCGGAGCAGTACTTC.

This sequence joins TRBV29-1 and TRBJ2-1, with 10 bases fitting TRBD1. This CDR3 comprises 15 residues. Germline CDR1 SQVTM, CDR2 ANQGSEA. With V trimmed by 4 bases and J by 2 bases, 5 bases remained unmatched. DNA of the CDR3: TGCAGCGTTGGGGGAGGACAGGGGGCCTACAATGAGCAGTTCTTC. It codes for CSVGGGQGAYNEQFF.

This CDR3 reads CASSYRGLSGEQYF. For the CDR3, the DNA is TGTGCCAGCAGTTACAGGGGGCTATCGGGGGAGCAGTACTTC. This chain connects TRBV6-5 to TRBJ2-4; D possibly corresponds to TRBD1 (7 bases). Trimming took 2 bases from V and 13 from J, leaving 18 bases between them. The CDR3 consists of 14 residues. Germline V CDR1 and CDR2: MNHEY, SVGAGI.

The chain has TRBV5-1 and TRBJ2-1, with D possibly TRBD2 on 5 matching bases. The CDR3 is 18 amino acids. CDR1 is SGHRS, CDR2 YFSETQ, per germline. V was trimmed by 1 base and J by 2 bases, leaving 19 bases between them. The CDR3 loop reads CASSLLRLAGSTYNEQFF. The CDR3 DNA follows: TGCGCCAGCAGCTTGCTTAGGTTGGCGGGCAGCACCTACAATGAGCAGTTCTTC.

The V gene is TRBV11-2, the J gene TRBJ1-2, with D hard to call. Germline V CDR1 and CDR2: SGHAT, FQNNGV. V lost 0 bases and J lost 3, with 14 bases in between. The CDR3 runs 16 residues. The CDR3 nucleotides read TGTGCCAGCAGCTTAGAGGAAGCGGGTTCGGACTATGGCTACACCTTC. It encodes CASSLEEAGSDYGYTF.